These T cell receptor beta chains were read from a single sample in a study of T and B cells in COVID-19 patients. Using its own MiXCR run on the multiplex PCR reads, TCRdb lists one record per CDR3 protein. The sample yields 6,000 to 7,500 distinct CDR3 sequences, approximately 22% seen once. What was sequenced was blood. All receptors derive from a human donor who had recovered from COVID-19. Each CDR3 is given with its conserved first and last residue. A D gene is named only where the DNA matches it firmly. Size is omitted from some rows. Given values are once, few, many or a class for expanded clones.

clone_size	j_call	d_call	v_call	cdr3_aa	cdr3_nt
.	TRBJ2-1	TRBD2	TRBV19	CASSSTSGASSYNEQFF	TGTGCCAGTAGTTCGACTAGCGGGGCAAGCTCCTACAATGAGCAGTTCTTC
.	TRBJ2-4	TRBD2	TRBV20-1	CSARTSGGRLAKNIQYF	TGCAGTGCAAGGACTAGCGGGGGCCGCCTAGCCAAAAACATTCAGTACTTC
.	TRBJ2-3	.	TRBV5-1	CASSDTFWNTDTQYF	TGCGCCAGCAGTGACACATTTTGGAACACAGATACGCAGTATTTT
.	TRBJ2-1	TRBD2	TRBV20-1	CSAVAGVQIDEQFF	TGCAGTGCTGTAGCGGGGGTGCAGATCGATGAGCAGTTCTTC
medium-sized	TRBJ2-3	TRBD1	TRBV19	CASSIAAPGQGVQYF	TGTGCCAGTAGTATAGCCGCCCCCGGACAGGGCGTGCAGTATTTT
many	TRBJ2-1	.	TRBV15	CATSQNRDFYNEQFF	TGTGCCACCAGCCAGAACCGGGACTTCTACAATGAGCAGTTCTTC
few	TRBJ1-1	TRBD1	TRBV6-1	CASSKGQGNLGNTEAFF	TGTGCCAGCAGCAAGGGACAGGGGAATCTCGGGAACACTGAAGCTTTCTTT
medium-sized	TRBJ2-7	TRBD1	TRBV6-5	CASSYRRQGASDEQYF	TGTGCCAGCAGTTACCGACGACAGGGGGCTAGCGACGAGCAGTACTTC
many	TRBJ2-5	.	TRBV6-1	CASRGGTLGPETQYF	TGTGCCAGCAGGGGAGGGACATTGGGGCCAGAGACCCAGTACTTC
few	TRBJ1-1	.	TRBV5-4	CASSPSGGLIEAFF	TGTGCCAGCAGCCCCTCGGGGGGGTTAATTGAAGCTTTCTTT
.	TRBJ1-3	.	TRBV18	CASSPQGTGNTIYF	TGTGCCAGCTCACCACAGGGGACTGGAAACACCATATATTTT
few	TRBJ2-5	.	TRBV20-1	CSARGQLYQETQYF	TGCAGTGCTAGAGGACAGTTGTACCAAGAGACCCAGTACTTC
large	TRBJ2-2	.	TRBV29-1	CSDGTSANTGELFF	TGCAGCGACGGGACATCTGCGAACACCGGGGAGCTGTTTTTT
many	TRBJ2-4	.	TRBV13	CASSLSLAKNIQYF	TGTGCCAGCAGCTTGTCCCTAGCCAAAAACATTCAGTACTTC
medium-sized	TRBJ2-3	.	TRBV30	CAWGVFGGDTQYF	TGTGCCTGGGGCGTGTTCGGGGGAGATACGCAGTATTTT
medium-sized	TRBJ2-7	TRBD2	TRBV12-3/TRBV12-4	CASGRSGGNYEQYF	TGTGCCAGCGGGCGGAGCGGGGGGAACTACGAGCAGTACTTC
medium-sized	TRBJ2-6	.	TRBV15	CATSRSYSGANVLTF	TGTGCCACCAGCAGGTCATATTCTGGGGCCAACGTCCTGACTTTC
few	TRBJ1-1	.	TRBV5-1	CASSLRRGVRNTEAFF	TGCGCCAGCAGCTTGCGGAGGGGCGTGAGGAACACTGAAGCTTTCTTT
medium-sized	TRBJ2-7	TRBD1	TRBV27	CASSPQGAGYEQYF	TGTGCCAGCAGTCCGCAGGGGGCGGGGTACGAGCAGTACTTC
medium-sized	TRBJ2-1	.	TRBV18	CASSPPGQPDEQFF	TGTGCCAGCTCACCACCGGGACAACCGGATGAGCAGTTCTTC